This T cell receptor (beta chain) stems from a study of shared clonotypes between healthy human individuals. General study findings and limits: Among donors, the sharing of clonotypes was expected to be influenced by sequencing depth.

The CDR3 length is 17 residues. Germline-derived CDR1 and CDR2 are SGHRS and YFSETQ. After removal of 0 bases from V and 2 bases from J, the junction contained 2 bases not matched to a gene. A note on this clone: Antigen unknown.

Sequencing was performed with immunoSEQ multiplex PCR; in TCRdb, only in-frame clones are kept and a portion is missing. The sample has some 530,000 clones, 81% seen once. The clonotype was recovered from a woman aged 40 to 49 in good health. Some clones in this sample may be carry-over from other donors' samples. Sequenced: PBMCs. The V and J genes are TRBV5-1 and TRBJ2-6, with 10 bases identical to TRBD1. The CDR3 sequence: CASSLGGTGAGANVLTF. The CDR3 DNA follows: TGCGCCAGCAGCTTGGGCGGGACAGGGGCTGGGGCCAACGTCCTGACTTTC.